This T cell receptor (beta chain) was recorded in a study of blood T cell repertoires in COVID-19. Study at large: COVID-19 samples from acute and convalescent phases originated in the United States, Italy and Spain.

V was pared by 0 bases and J by 2 bases, with 4 bases of the junction left unmatched. CDR1 is SGDLS, CDR2 YYNGEE, per germline. This CDR3 has 16 residues. In the original analysis: Amplified reference gene primers provided the basis for estimating nucleated cell counts. TCRdb's table, derived via immunoSEQ multiplex PCR, lists solely in-frame clones and lacks some. D and trimming come from the DNA, and the V and J calls and clone size come from that table. The data show roughly 260,000 clones, with around 82% seen just once and 4.9% held by the top ten. The sample consisted of peripheral blood. The chain uses TRBV9 and TRBJ2-5; 10 bases fit TRBD2. This TCR derives from a woman of 80 years or more with active or convalescent COVID-19. The CDR3 sequence: CASSVGNSGGQETQYF. The CDR3 DNA reads TGTGCCAGCAGCGTAGGCAATAGCGGGGGGCAAGAGACCCAGTACTTC. The full variable domain, its missing parts supplied by reference TRBV9 and TRBJ2-5, is DSGVTQTPKHLITATGQRVTLRCSPRSGDLSVYWYQQSLDQGLQFLIQYYNGEERAKGNILERFSAQQFPDLHSELNLSSLELGDSALYFCASSVGNSGGQETQYFGPGTRLLVL.